The clone carrying this T cell receptor beta chain has just one count. This sample stems from a study of blood T cell repertoires in COVID-19. CDR1 MGHRA and CDR2 YSYEKL come from the germline V gene. The CDR3 consists of 17 residues. V was trimmed by 0 bases and J by 2 bases, leaving 14 bases between them. TCRdb's copy holds only in-frame clones and misses some; the assay was immunoSEQ multiplex PCR. The table includes about 190,000 clones, about 88% detected once. This chain connects TRBV4-1 to TRBJ2-1; D perhaps matches TRBD2 (5 bases). Material for sequencing was peripheral blood. This TCR derives from a man aged 25-45 years with acute or convalescent COVID-19. CDR3 bases: TGCGCCAGCAGCCAAGATGAGAGGGCTTGGACCTACAATGAGCAGTTCTTC. Its translation is CASSQDERAWTYNEQFF.